This TCR beta chain was observed in a study of T cell repertoires in cytomegalovirus infection. The wider study: Indications came from public TCR beta signatures; they pointed to CMV infection and to a matching HLA type. Regarding the study as a whole: Within the response measured ex vivo, HLA-C-restricted CMV-specific TCR beta clonotypes were dominant.

This clonotype came up a few times. Its cognate antigen is unknown. TCRdb reanalysed the reads using MiXCR and keeps one entry per CDR3 protein. In the table there are 400,000 to 550,000 distinct CDR3 sequences, 11% of which are singletons. The trim removed 5 bases at V and 5 bases at J, leaving 6 bases unmatched. The CDR3 has 16 residues. CDR1 is KGHDR, CDR2 SFDVKD, per germline. The sample taken for sequencing was PBMCs. V is TRBV24-1 and J is TRBJ2-1; 12 nucleotides agree with TRBD2. This TCR came from a human donor in good health (CMV status not recorded). Some clones in this sample may be carry-over from other donors' samples. CDR3 in DNA: TGTGCCACCAGTGCCGCTAGCGGGAGGGCCGACAATGAGCAGTTCTTC. Translating it yields CATSAASGRADNEQFF.